This section outlines one T cell receptor beta chain sequence together with its context. Its specificity is unknown. The sample comes from a study of vaccination and CD4 T cells after COVID-19. Across the study: Collection of post-COVID samples occurred a median roughly 92 days after diagnosis, spanning a range of 35 to 161. Each of the control cultures got a CEFX pool, an HIV-1 Nef pool, or no peptide. Overlapping spike peptides served as the stimulus for the cells. These peptides came from SARS-CoV-2 and from the common cold coronaviruses HCoV-NL63, HCoV-OC43 and HCoV-229E.

Sequence data for DNA of cultured CD4+ T cells were generated by the Oncomine TCR Beta short-read assay. TCRdb called the PCR reads again in MiXCR, with one record for every CDR3 protein. The sample holds 15,000 to 20,000 distinct CDR3 sequences, about 60% seen once. Treatment defined: roughly 10-day PBMC culture with coronavirus spike peptide pools or control peptides (ViraFEST assay). TCRs were sequenced by ViraFEST after antigen-specific T cells had been expanded with peptide pools. The CDR3 length is 13 residues. V was pared by 6 bases and J by 5 bases, with 4 bases of the junction left unmatched. Per the germline V gene, CDR1 is SGHTA and CDR2 is FQGTGA.

This chain links TRBV7-3 with TRBJ2-1; 7 positions agree with TRBD1. The sequencing sample was made of CD4+ T cells from blood, cultured in vitro. This receptor was taken from a human donor who had recovered from COVID-19. This CDR3 reads CASRRDRNNEQFF. CDR3 nucleotides: TGTGCCAGCAGACGGGACAGAAACAATGAGCAGTTCTTC.